This record concerns one T cell receptor beta chain sequence. Trimming took 1 base from V and 1 from J; bases not matched to a gene: 4. The germline gives CDR1 LGHDT, CDR2 YNNKEL (reference sequence). The CDR3 has 16 residues. The sample is drawn from a study of T cell responses to AZD1222 COVID-19 vaccine. Only in-frame clones appear in the TCRdb table, and some are missing; sequencing was by immunoSEQ multiplex PCR. The repertoire holds about 180,000 clones, with around 88% as singletons. This clonotype was obtained from an adult in good health. The chain has TRBV3-1 (or the pseudogene TRBV3-2) and TRBJ2-5, with TRBD1 matching over 9 bases. The specimen comprised peripheral blood, sampled on day 0 of AZD1222 vaccination. The CDR3 sequence: CASSQATGGPQETQYF. The CDR3 coding sequence is TGTGCCAGCAGCCAAGCCACAGGGGGCCCCCAAGAGACCCAGTACTTC.